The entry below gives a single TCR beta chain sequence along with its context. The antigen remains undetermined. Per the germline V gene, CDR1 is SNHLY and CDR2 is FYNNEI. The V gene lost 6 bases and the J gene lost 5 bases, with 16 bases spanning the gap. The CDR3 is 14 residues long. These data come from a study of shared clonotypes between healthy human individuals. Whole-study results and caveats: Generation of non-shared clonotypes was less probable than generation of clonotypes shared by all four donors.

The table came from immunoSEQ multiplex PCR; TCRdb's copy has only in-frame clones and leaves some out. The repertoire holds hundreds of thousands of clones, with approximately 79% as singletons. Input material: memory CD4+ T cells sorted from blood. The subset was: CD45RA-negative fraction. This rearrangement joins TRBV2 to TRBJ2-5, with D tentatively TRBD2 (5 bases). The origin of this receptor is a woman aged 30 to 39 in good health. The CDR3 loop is CASSALMAGETQYF. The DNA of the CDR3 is TGTGCCAGCAGCGCATTAATGGCGGGTGAGACCCAGTACTTC.